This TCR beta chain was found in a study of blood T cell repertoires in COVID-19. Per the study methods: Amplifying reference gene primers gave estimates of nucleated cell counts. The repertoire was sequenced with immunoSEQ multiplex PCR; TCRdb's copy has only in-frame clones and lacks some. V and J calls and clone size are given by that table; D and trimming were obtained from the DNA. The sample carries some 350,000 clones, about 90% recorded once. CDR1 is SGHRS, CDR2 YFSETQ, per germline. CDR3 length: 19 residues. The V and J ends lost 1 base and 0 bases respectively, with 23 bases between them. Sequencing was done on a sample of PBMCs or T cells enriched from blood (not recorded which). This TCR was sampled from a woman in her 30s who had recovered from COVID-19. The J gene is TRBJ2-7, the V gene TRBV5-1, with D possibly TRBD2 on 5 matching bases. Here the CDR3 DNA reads TGCGCCAGCAGCTTGTATTTCGGGGTGGGAGCCGTCATCTCCTACGAGCAGTACTTC. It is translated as CASSLYFGVGAVISYEQYF.